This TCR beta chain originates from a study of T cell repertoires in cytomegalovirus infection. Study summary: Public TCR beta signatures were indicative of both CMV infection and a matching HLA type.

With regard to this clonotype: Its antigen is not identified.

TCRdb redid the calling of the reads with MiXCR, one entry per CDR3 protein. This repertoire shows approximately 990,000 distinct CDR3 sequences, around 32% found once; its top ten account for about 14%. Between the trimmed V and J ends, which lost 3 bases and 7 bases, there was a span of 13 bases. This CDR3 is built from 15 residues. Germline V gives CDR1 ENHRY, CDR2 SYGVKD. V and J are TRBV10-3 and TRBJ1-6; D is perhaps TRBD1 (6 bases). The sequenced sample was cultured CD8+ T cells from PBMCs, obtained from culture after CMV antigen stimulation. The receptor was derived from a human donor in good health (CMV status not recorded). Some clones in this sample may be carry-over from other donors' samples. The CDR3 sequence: CAISDKQGYNSPLHF. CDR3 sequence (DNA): TGTGCCATCAGTGACAAACAGGGTTACAATTCACCCCTCCACTTT.